These 2 T cell receptor beta chains came from one sample sequenced in a study of type 1 regulatory T cells (dated by TCRdb to 2020 to 2022). TCRdb names Illumina MiSeq as the instrument used. TCRdb reprocessed the public reads (quality trimming at Q25 with fastp, clone calling with MiXCR) and kept in-frame beta chains. Under each unique CDR3 protein, matching rows form one entry showing the most common genes and DNA. For this sample there are about 42,000 distinct CDR3 sequences; 12% appear just once. The ten largest clonotypes hold about 8.2% of the sample. Antigen specificity for these receptors is unknown. What was sequenced was cultured non-Tr1 T cells, either the whole culture or a sorted T cell fraction (not recorded which). The intended sense of this specimen's cell subset or site label: non-Tr1 population from the T-allo10 product. The receptors come from a human donor in good health.

In the case of this clonotype: This could be a read error, since a much larger clone is one nucleotide away. Likely a read error: the CDR3 ends without its conserved phenylalanine or tryptophan. The chain uses TRBV28 and TRBJ1-6; the D is unclear. This CDR3 contains 17 residues. CDR1 is MDHEN and CDR2 is SYDVKM in the germline V gene. Between the trimmed V and J ends, which lost 5 bases and 0 bases, there was a span of 14 bases. CDR3: CASSPADWLSYNSPLHL. The CDR3 DNA reads as TGTGCCAGCAGTCCTGCCGACTGGCTCTCCTATAATTCACCCCTCCACCTT.

This clonotype came up many times. The V call is TRBV29-1, the J call TRBJ1-3; no firm D call. The germline V gene encodes CDR1 SQVTM and CDR2 ANQGSEA. This CDR3 comprises 12 residues. Trimming took 6 bases from V and 4 from J, leaving 10 bases between them. This chain's CDR3 is CSVVTPGNTIYF. The CDR3, as DNA: TGCAGCGTAGTGACTCCCGGAAACACCATATATTTT.